This T cell receptor beta chain was identified during a study of shared clonotypes between healthy human individuals. Turning to the study itself: Researchers assigned three CD4 naive, three CD4 memory, two CD8 naive and one CD8 memory plate to each donor. Study findings and constraints: Sequencing of the sorted subsets was shown by rarefaction to be incomplete despite large depth.

The protocol was immunoSEQ multiplex PCR, while the TCRdb copy is restricted to in-frame clones and leaves out a portion. The sample lists 950,000 to 1,200,000 clones, approximately 77% occurring once. Concerning this clone: Its antigen is unknown.

Negatively enriched CD4+ T cells were divided by CD45RA into naive and memory. Germline loops: CDR1 MDHEN, CDR2 SYDVKM. CDR3 size: 15 residues. V was clipped by 4 bases and J by 0 bases; unmatched bases: 3. The material sequenced was memory CD4+ T cells from PBMCs. As to subset: CD45RA-negative fraction. The origin of this receptor is a man aged 18 to 35 in good health. Some clones in this sample may be carry-over from other donors' samples. This chain links TRBV28 with TRBJ1-3; 7 nucleotides align to TRBD1. CDR3 residues: CASSSTGNSGNTIYF. The CDR3 DNA sequence: TGTGCCAGCAGTTCGACAGGGAACTCTGGAAACACCATATATTTT.